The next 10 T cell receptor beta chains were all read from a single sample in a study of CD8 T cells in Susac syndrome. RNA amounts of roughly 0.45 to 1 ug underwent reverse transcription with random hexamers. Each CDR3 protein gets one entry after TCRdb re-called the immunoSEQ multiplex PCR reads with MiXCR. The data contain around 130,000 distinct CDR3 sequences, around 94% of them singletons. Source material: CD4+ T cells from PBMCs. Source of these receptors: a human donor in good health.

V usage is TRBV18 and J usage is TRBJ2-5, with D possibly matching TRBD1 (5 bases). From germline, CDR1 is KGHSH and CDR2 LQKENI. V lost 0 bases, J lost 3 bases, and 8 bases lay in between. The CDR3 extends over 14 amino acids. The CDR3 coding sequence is TGTGCCAGCTCACCACCGCCCAGGGAAGAGACCCAGTACTTC. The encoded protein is CASSPPPREETQYF.

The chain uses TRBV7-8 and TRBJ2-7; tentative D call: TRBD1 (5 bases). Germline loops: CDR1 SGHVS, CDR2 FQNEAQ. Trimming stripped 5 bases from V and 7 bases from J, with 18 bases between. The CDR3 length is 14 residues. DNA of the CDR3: TGTGCCAGCAGCATACTGACACGGAAGGGGGAGCAGTACTTC. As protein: CASSILTRKGEQYF.

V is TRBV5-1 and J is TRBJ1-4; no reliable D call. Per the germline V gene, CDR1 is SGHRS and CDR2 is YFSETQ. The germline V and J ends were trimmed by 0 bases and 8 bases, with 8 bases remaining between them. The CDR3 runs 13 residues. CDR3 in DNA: TGCGCCAGCAGCTTGGAAGTGGGGGAAAAACTGTTTTTT. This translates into CASSLEVGEKLFF.

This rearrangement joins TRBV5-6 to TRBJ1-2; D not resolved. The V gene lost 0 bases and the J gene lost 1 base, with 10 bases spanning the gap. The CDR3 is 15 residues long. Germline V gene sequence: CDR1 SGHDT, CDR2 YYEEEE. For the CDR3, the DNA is TGTGCCAGCAGCTTGGGTGGATACAGTAACTATGGCTACACCTTC. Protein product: CASSLGGYSNYGYTF.

CDR3 amino acids: CASSRQGRGAFF. CDR3 DNA: TGTGCCAGCAGTCGACAGGGCCGAGGAGCTTTCTTT. The rearrangement joins TRBV6-2 or TRBV6-3 to TRBJ1-1; TRBD1 aligns across 7 bases. V lost 5 bases, J lost 10 bases, and 7 bases stayed unmatched. The CDR3 sequence is 12 residues long. From germline, CDR1 is MNHEY and CDR2 SVGEGT.

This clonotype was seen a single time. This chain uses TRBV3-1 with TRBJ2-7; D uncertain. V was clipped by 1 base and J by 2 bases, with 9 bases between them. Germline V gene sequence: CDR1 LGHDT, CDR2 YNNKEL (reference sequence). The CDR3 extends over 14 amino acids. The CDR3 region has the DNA TGTGCCAGCAGCCAAGTGGTCGGAACCTACGAGCAGTACTTC. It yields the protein CASSQVVGTYEQYF.

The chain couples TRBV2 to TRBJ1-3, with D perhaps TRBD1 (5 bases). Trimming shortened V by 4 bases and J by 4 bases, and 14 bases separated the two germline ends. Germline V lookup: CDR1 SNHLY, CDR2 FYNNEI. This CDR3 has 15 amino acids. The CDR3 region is CASSAQGPSGNTIYF. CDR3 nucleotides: TGTGCCAGCAGTGCCCAGGGCCCTTCGGGAAACACCATATATTTT.

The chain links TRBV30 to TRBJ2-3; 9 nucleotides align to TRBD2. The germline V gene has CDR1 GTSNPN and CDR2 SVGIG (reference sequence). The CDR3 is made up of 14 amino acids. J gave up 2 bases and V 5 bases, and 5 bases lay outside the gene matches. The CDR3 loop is CAWRLAVNTDTQYF. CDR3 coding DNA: TGTGCCTGGCGACTAGCGGTAAACACAGATACGCAGTATTTT.

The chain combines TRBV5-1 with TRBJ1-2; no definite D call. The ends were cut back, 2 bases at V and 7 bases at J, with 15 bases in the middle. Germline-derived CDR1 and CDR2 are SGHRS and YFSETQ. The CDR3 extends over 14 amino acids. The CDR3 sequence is CASSLGWPGSGYTF. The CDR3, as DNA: TGCGCCAGCAGCTTAGGTTGGCCCGGGTCTGGCTACACCTTC.

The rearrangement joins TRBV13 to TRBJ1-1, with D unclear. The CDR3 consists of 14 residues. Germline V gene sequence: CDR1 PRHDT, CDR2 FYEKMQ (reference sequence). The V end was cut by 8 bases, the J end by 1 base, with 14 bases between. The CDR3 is CASVAAGRNTEAFF. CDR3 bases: TGTGCCAGCGTCGCTGCGGGGAGGAACACTGAAGCTTTCTTT.